This T cell receptor (beta chain) was captured by sequencing in a study of immune evolution from preneoplasia to lung adenocarcinoma. The CDR3 loop spans 16 amino acids. V dropped 4 bases and J dropped 8; count of bases not matched to a gene: 8. The germline CDR1 and CDR2 sequences are LGHNA and YNFKEQ. Using immunoSEQ multiplex PCR, the repertoire was profiled, and TCRdb retains in-frame clones only, with some absent. The sample carries roughly 28,000 clones, roughly 74% recorded once. This clone appeared a few times. The chain combines TRBV4-2 with TRBJ2-4, with 13 bases matching TRBD2. The source is a person between 55 and 69 years old with invasive lung adenocarcinoma. Some clones in this sample may be carry-over from other donors' samples. The sample taken for sequencing was FFPE invasive lung adenocarcinoma tissue. The CDR3 DNA is TGTGCCAGCAGCCGCACTAGCGGGAGGGCCGCGGACATTCAGTACTTC. Translated, it gives CASSRTSGRAADIQYF.